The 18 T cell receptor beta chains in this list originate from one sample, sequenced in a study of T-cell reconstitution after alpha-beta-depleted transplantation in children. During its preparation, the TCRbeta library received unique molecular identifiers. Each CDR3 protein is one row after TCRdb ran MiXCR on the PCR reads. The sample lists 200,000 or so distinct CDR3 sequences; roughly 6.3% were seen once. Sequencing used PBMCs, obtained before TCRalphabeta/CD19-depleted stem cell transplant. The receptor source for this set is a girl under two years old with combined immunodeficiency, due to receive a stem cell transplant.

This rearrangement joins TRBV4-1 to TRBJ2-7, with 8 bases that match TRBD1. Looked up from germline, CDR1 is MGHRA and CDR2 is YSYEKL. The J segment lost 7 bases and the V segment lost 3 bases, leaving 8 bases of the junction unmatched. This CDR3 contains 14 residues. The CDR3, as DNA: TGCGCCAGCAGCCAGAGGACAGGGAGGTATGAGCAGTACTTC. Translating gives CASSQRTGRYEQYF.

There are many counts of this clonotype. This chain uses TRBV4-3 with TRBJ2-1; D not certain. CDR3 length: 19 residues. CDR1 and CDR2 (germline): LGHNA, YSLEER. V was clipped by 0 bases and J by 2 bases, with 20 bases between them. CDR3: CASSQDPVRASWPYNEQFF. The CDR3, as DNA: TGCGCCAGCAGCCAAGATCCCGTAAGAGCTAGTTGGCCCTACAATGAGCAGTTCTTC.

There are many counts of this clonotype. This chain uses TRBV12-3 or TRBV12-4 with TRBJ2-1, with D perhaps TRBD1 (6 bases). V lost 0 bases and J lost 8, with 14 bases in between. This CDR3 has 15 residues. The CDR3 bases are TGTGCCAGCAGTTTAGCGGGAGTGGGGGCGGATGAGCAGTTCTTC. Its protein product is CASSLAGVGADEQFF.

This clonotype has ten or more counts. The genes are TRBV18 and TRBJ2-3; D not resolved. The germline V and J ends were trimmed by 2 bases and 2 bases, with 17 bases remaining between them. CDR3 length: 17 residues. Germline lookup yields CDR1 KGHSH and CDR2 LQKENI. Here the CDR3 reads CASSPYPTVGSTDTQYF. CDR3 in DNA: TGTGCCAGCTCACCATACCCCACAGTTGGCTCCACAGATACGCAGTATTTT.

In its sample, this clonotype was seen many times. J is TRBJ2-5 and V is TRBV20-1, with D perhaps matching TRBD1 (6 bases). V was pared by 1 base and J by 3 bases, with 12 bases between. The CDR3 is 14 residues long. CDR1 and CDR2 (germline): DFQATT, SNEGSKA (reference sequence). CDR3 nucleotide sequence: TGCAGTGCTAGAGGGGCAGGGGTGAAAGAGACCCAGTACTTC. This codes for CSARGAGVKETQYF.

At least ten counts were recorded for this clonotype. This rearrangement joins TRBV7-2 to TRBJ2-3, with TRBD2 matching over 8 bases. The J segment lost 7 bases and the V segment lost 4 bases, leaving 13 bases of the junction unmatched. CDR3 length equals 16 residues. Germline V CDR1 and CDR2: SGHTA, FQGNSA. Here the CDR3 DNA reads TGTGCCAGCAGCTCCTTAGCGGGACCAGATTTGAATACGCAGTATTTT. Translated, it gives CASSSLAGPDLNTQYF.

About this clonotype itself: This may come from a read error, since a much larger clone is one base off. DNA for the CDR3: TGCAGCGTTGTGGGCCTTCCGGTGGATGGCTACACCTTC. It encodes CSVVGLPVDGYTF. This chain connects TRBV29-1 to TRBJ1-2; D not certain. V was pared by 4 bases and J by 6 bases, with 15 bases between. Germline CDR1 SQVTM, CDR2 ANQGSEA. The CDR3 totals 13 residues. Supplemented by reference TRBV29-1 and TRBJ1-2, the full variable domain reads SAVISQKPSRDICQRGTSLTIQCQVDSQVTMMFWYRQQPGQSLTLIATANQGSEATYESGFVIDKFPISRPNLTFSTLTVSNMSPEDSSIYLCSVVGLPVDGYTFGSGTRLTVV.

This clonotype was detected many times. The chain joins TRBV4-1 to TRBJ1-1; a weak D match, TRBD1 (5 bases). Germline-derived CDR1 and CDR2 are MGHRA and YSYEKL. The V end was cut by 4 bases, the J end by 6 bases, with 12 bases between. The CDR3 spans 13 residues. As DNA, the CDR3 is TGCGCCAGCAGCCCTGGGGGAAACCCTGAAGCTTTCTTT. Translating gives CASSPGGNPEAFF.

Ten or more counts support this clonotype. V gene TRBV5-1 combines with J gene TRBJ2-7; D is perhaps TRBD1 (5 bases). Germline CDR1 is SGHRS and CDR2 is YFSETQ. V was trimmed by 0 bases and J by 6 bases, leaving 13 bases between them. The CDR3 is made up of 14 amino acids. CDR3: CASSLETVGPEQYF. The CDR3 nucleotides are TGCGCCAGCAGCTTGGAAACAGTGGGGCCCGAGCAGTACTTC.

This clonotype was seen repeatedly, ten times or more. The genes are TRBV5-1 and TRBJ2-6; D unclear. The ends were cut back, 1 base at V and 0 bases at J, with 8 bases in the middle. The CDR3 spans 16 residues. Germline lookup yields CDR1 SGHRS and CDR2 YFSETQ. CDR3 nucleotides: TGCGCCAGCAGCTTGATCCCGGACTCTGGGGCCAACGTCCTGACTTTC. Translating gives CASSLIPDSGANVLTF.

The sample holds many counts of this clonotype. The CDR3 is CASSPTSFTDTQYF. The CDR3 nucleotides are TGCGCCAGCAGCCCCACCTCTTTCACAGATACGCAGTATTTT. The rearrangement joins TRBV4-1 to TRBJ2-3; D not certain. CDR3 length equals 14 residues. Germline CDR1 is MGHRA and CDR2 is YSYEKL. Trimming shortened V by 4 bases and J by 2 bases, and 10 bases separated the two germline ends.

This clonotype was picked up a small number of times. The CDR3 is CASSGSGGRGNQPQHF. CDR3 coding DNA: TGTGCCAGCAGTGGGTCAGGGGGCAGAGGCAATCAGCCCCAGCATTTT. The V and J genes are TRBV2 and TRBJ1-5; TRBD1 matches 8 bases. CDR1 and CDR2 (germline): SNHLY, FYNNEI. Trimming at V came to 4 bases and at J to 2 bases, leaving 7 bases not matched to a gene. The length of the CDR3 is 16 residues.

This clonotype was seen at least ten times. As DNA, the CDR3 is TGTGCCAGCAGCTCTTTCACAGGAGGAGCCCAGCATTTT. Protein sequence: CASSSFTGGAQHF. J is TRBJ1-5 and V is TRBV5-6; tentatively, D is TRBD1 (5 bases). Germline loops: CDR1 SGHDT, CDR2 YYEEEE. The CDR3 spans 13 residues. Trimming cost V 3 bases and J 11 bases, with 15 bases left between them.

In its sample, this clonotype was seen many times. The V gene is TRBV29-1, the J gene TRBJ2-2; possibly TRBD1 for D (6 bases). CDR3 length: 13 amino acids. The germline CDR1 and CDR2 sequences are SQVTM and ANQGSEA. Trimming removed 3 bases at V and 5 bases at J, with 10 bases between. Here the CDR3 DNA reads TGCAGCGTTGACCAACAGGGTACCGGGGAGCTGTTTTTT. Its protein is CSVDQQGTGELFF.

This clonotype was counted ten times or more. The CDR3 here is CSAEGGINEAFF. DNA of the CDR3: TGCAGCGCCGAAGGAGGGATTAATGAAGCTTTCTTT. The V gene is TRBV29-1, the J gene TRBJ1-1; D is uncertain. Germline V gene sequence: CDR1 SQVTM, CDR2 ANQGSEA. Trimming took off 7 bases at V and 7 bases at J, with 16 bases between the two ends. The CDR3 loop spans 12 amino acids.

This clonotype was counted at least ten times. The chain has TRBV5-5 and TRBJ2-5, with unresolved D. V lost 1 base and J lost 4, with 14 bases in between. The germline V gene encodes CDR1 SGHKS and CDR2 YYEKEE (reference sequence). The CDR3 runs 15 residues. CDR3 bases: TGTGCCAGCAGCTTGTTCGGTAATACGGTAGAGACCCAGTACTTC. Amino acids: CASSLFGNTVETQYF.

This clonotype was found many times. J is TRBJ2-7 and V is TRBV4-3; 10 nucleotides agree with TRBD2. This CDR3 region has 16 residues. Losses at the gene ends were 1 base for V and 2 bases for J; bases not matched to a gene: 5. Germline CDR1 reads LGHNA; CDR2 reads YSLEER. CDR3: CASSQGALAGAYEQYF. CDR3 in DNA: TGCGCCAGCAGCCAAGGAGCCCTAGCGGGAGCCTACGAGCAGTACTTC.

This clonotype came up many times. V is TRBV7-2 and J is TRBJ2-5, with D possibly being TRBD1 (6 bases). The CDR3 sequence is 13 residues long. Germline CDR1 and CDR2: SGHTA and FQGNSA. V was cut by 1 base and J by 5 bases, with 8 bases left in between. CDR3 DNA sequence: TGTGCCAGCAGCTTAGGTACAGGGGAGACCCAGTACTTC. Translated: CASSLGTGETQYF.